The 2 T cell receptor beta chains below were found in one sample sequenced in a study of graft-versus-host responses after intestinal transplantation. Method: immunoSEQ multiplex PCR; TCRdb's copy keeps in-frame clones and lacks some. The sample holds about 94,000 clones, over 75% seen once. What these receptors recognize is not known. The material sequenced was unstimulated CD8+ T cells sorted from spleen or lymph node cells, taken before intestinal transplant. Source of these receptors: a human donor who received an intestinal transplant.

The chain couples TRBV6-1 to TRBJ2-7, with 9 bases fitting TRBD2. The germline V gene has CDR1 MNHNS and CDR2 SASEGT. This CDR3 region has 18 residues. Germline trimming cut 4 bases from V and 6 bases from J; bases unmatched to any gene: 19. The CDR3 here is CASSVSGLAGEVISEQYF. In DNA, the CDR3 is TGTGCCAGCAGTGTATCTGGGTTAGCGGGGGAAGTTATCTCCGAGCAGTACTTC.

The chain couples TRBV4-2 to TRBJ2-7, with 10 bases lining up with TRBD2. This CDR3 spans 16 amino acids. CDR1 and CDR2 (germline): LGHNA, YNFKEQ. V lost 0 bases, J lost 7 bases, and 9 bases stayed unmatched. The CDR3 region is CASSQEEAGGPGEQYF. The CDR3 DNA follows: TGTGCCAGCAGCCAAGAAGAAGCGGGAGGGCCTGGTGAGCAGTACTTC.